The rows below give T cell receptor beta chains drawn from one sample of a study of T cell responses to AZD1222 COVID-19 vaccine. Sequencing used immunoSEQ multiplex PCR; TCRdb keeps in-frame clones, though not all of them. The sample holds more than 80,000 clones, about 91% seen once. The material was peripheral blood, obtained 28 days after the second AZD1222 dose. The receptors originated from an adult who received the AZD1222 COVID-19 vaccine. CDR3s include the opening cysteine and the closing phenylalanine or tryptophan. D genes are given only for firm matches. Clone size, where shown, is once, few, many, or a class for clones that have expanded.

D gene	J gene	clone size	V gene	CDR3 protein	CDR3 DNA
TRBD1	TRBJ2-7	once	TRBV18	CASSPQGAYASPSEQYF	TGTGCCAGCTCACCACAGGGGGCTTACGCTTCTCCTAGCGAGCAGTACTTC
TRBD1	TRBJ2-7	NA	TRBV19	CASKKPGTGEYEQYF	TGTGCCAGCAAAAAACCCGGGACAGGGGAGTACGAGCAGTACTTC
NA	TRBJ2-1	once	TRBV27	CASNLHDHNEQFF	TGTGCCAGCAACCTGCATGATCACAATGAGCAGTTCTTC
NA	TRBJ1-5	NA	TRBV7-8	CASSLVRNQPQHF	TGTGCCAGCAGCTTAGTACGCAATCAGCCCCAGCATTTT
TRBD2	TRBJ2-3	NA	TRBV5-1	CASRAGGATDTQYF	TGCGCCAGCCGAGCGGGAGGAGCCACAGATACGCAGTATTTT
NA	TRBJ1-3	NA	TRBV18	CASSPPSGRSSGNTIYF	TGTGCCAGCTCACCCCCCTCGGGACGCAGCTCTGGAAACACCATATATTTT
NA	TRBJ1-1	NA	TRBV6-5	CASSHTEAFF	TGTGCCAGCAGTCACACTGAAGCTTTCTTT
TRBD2	TRBJ2-2	NA	TRBV9	CASSSTSAGELFF	TGTGCCAGCAGTTCGACTAGCGCCGGGGAGCTGTTTTTT
NA	TRBJ1-6	NA	TRBV7-2	CASSRRTASSYNSPLHF	TGTGCCAGCAGCCGCCGGACAGCCAGCTCCTATAATTCACCCCTCCACTTT
NA	TRBJ2-3	NA	TRBV10-3	CAISESMTITDTQYF	TGTGCCATCAGTGAGTCGATGACAATCACAGATACGCAGTATTTT
TRBD2	TRBJ2-1	once	TRBV6-4	CASSDRPGLVSDEQFF	TGTGCCAGCAGTGACCGTCCTGGACTAGTGTCCGATGAGCAGTTCTTC